The T cell receptor (beta chain) described here comes from a study of long-term antiretroviral therapy in people with HIV. Whole-study results and caveats: The data indicate that diversity increased after ART but remained below transplant donor controls. Blood collection from about 2003 to 2018 possibly occurred under older ART regimens.

Turning to this clone: Its target is not known.

Going into DNA extraction, samples held roughly 0.9-11 million cryopreserved PBMC. Germline CDR1 reads SGDLS; CDR2 reads YYNGEE. The CDR3 loop spans 15 amino acids. Trimming removed 0 bases from V and 5 bases from J; junction bases left unmatched: 5. Samples were assayed with immunoSEQ v3.0 at survey level. The method was immunoSEQ multiplex PCR; TCRdb's version includes in-frame clones alone and lacks a portion of them. The table records roughly 25,000 clones, over 75% of them present only once. Sequenced material: unsorted PBMCs, taken 1.1 years before starting antiretroviral therapy. The chain combines TRBV9 with TRBJ2-5, with 9 bases fitting TRBD2. The receptor was derived from a woman in her 30s with HIV. CDR3 amino acids: CASSVARGGPETQYF. Written as DNA, the CDR3 is TGTGCCAGCAGCGTAGCGCGGGGGGGCCCGGAGACCCAGTACTTC.